Following are 11 T cell receptor beta chains from one sample sequenced in a study of T cell repertoires in cytomegalovirus infection. The antigens of these receptors remain unknown. One entry per CDR3 protein, called by TCRdb with MiXCR from the reads. The table has about 830,000 distinct CDR3 sequences, about 30% seen once; the top ten hold around 12%. The starting material was cultured CD8+ T cells from PBMCs, obtained from culture after CMV antigen stimulation. The receptor source for this set is a human donor in good health (CMV status not recorded). Some clones in this sample may be carry-over from other donors' samples.

This rearrangement joins TRBV6-2 or TRBV6-3 to TRBJ2-7; tentative D call: TRBD2 (5 bases). V dropped 7 bases and J dropped 3 bases, with 19 bases sitting between them. Germline V CDR1 and CDR2: MNHEY, SVGEGT. The CDR3 is 15 amino acids. The CDR3 region has the DNA TGTGCCAGCACCTCCGAGAGGGCACTTTTCTACGAGCAGTACTTC. Protein product: CASTSERALFYEQYF.

The rearrangement joins TRBV15 to TRBJ2-1; a weak D match, TRBD2 (6 bases). The ends were cut back, 4 bases at V and 5 bases at J, with 15 bases in the middle. This CDR3 is built from 15 residues. Germline CDR1 LNHNV, CDR2 YYDKDF (reference sequence). CDR3 coding DNA: TGTGCCACCAGCAACACCGGGACTTCTAACAATGAGCAGTTCTTC. Protein product: CATSNTGTSNNEQFF.

This clonotype has a handful of counts. This chain uses TRBV6-5 with TRBJ1-4; 7 bases match TRBD1. The V gene's germline CDR1 is MNHEY and CDR2 SVGAGI. This CDR3 has 14 amino acids. Trimming cost V 6 bases and J 3 bases; bases outside gene matches: 4. CDR3 nucleotides: TGTGCCAGCAGCTTACAGGGGTCTAATGAAAAACTGTTTTTT. Its protein is CASSLQGSNEKLFF.

The chain couples TRBV19 to TRBJ2-7; maybe TRBD1 (6 bases). The CDR3 totals 13 residues. Germline values: CDR1 LNHDA, CDR2 SQIVND (reference sequence). Trimming shortened V by 4 bases and J by 2 bases, and 9 bases separated the two germline ends. The CDR3 coding sequence is TGTGCCAGTAGTAGGGGGCAGACCTACGAGCAGTACGTC. Translated, it gives CASSRGQTYEQYV.

The rearrangement uses TRBV25-1 and TRBJ1-2; TRBD1 agrees at 8 bases. The CDR3 sequence is 17 residues long. CDR1 MGHDK and CDR2 SYGVNS come from the germline V gene. V was pared by 2 bases and J by 0 bases, with 8 bases of the junction left unmatched. The CDR3 region is CASSEVGQGAPNYGYTF. CDR3 nucleotides: TGTGCCAGCAGTGAAGTGGGGCAGGGGGCTCCTAACTATGGCTACACCTTC.

This clonotype has only a few counts. V gene TRBV6-1 combines with J gene TRBJ1-2, with 8 bases lining up with TRBD1. Losses at the gene ends were 8 bases for V and 7 bases for J; bases not matched to a gene: 6. The CDR3 consists of 12 residues. CDR1 and CDR2 (germline): MNHNS, SASEGT. CDR3 loop: CASFQGAPGYTF. DNA of the CDR3: TGTGCCAGCTTCCAGGGGGCGCCTGGCTACACCTTC.

Comment on this clonotype: A read error may produce the germline difference seen at one junction end. This chain links TRBV12-3 or TRBV12-4 with TRBJ2-5; maybe TRBD2 (6 bases). The CDR3 is 13 amino acids. CDR3 sequence: CANSLAGKETQYF. CDR3 bases: TGTGCCAACAGTTTGGCGGGGAAAGAGACCCAGTACTTC.

This clonotype was recorded at least ten times. This rearrangement joins TRBV7-8 to TRBJ1-1; D unresolved. The length of the CDR3 is 14 residues. Germline V gene data show CDR1 as SGHVS and CDR2 as FQNEAQ. Trimming took 5 bases from V and 3 from J, leaving 13 bases between them. This chain's CDR3 is CASSPKKGHTEAFF. The CDR3 bases are TGTGCCAGCAGCCCTAAGAAGGGCCACACTGAAGCTTTCTTT.

This clonotype has a count of ten or more. J is TRBJ1-2 and V is TRBV7-6; no reliable D call. V was pared by 0 bases and J by 2 bases, with 13 bases between. CDR3 length: 16 amino acids. Germline lookup yields CDR1 SGHVS and CDR2 FNYEAQ. The CDR3 nucleotides are TGTGCCAGCAGCTTAGCTAAAGGGAGTCGAAACTATGGCTACACCTTC. Amino acid sequence: CASSLAKGSRNYGYTF.

The chain couples TRBV7-9 to TRBJ1-2; D possibly corresponds to TRBD1 (5 bases). V dropped 2 bases and J dropped 7 bases, with 17 bases sitting between them. The CDR3 spans 15 residues. CDR1 is SEHNR and CDR2 is FQNEAQ in the germline V gene (reference sequence). The DNA for the CDR3 is TGTGCCAGCAGCTTAATAGGGACGGGAGGCGGTGGCTACACCTTC. The encoded protein is CASSLIGTGGGGYTF. Together with reference TRBV7-9 and TRBJ1-2, the CDR3 gives the full variable domain: DTGVSQNPRHKITKRGQNVTFRCDPISEHNRLYWYRQTLGQGPEFLTYFQNEAQLEKSRLLSDRFSAERPKGSFSTLEIQRTEQGDSAMYLCASSLIGTGGGGYTFGSGTRLTVV.

The chain combines TRBV5-6 with TRBJ1-2, with a possible D match to TRBD1 (5 bases). Germline CDR1 reads SGHDT; CDR2 reads YYEEEE. The CDR3 spans 14 residues. Trimming removed 2 bases at V and 4 bases at J, with 12 bases between. The CDR3 loop is CASSFRDGTYGYTF. For the CDR3, the DNA is TGTGCCAGCAGCTTCCGGGACGGAACCTATGGCTACACCTTC.